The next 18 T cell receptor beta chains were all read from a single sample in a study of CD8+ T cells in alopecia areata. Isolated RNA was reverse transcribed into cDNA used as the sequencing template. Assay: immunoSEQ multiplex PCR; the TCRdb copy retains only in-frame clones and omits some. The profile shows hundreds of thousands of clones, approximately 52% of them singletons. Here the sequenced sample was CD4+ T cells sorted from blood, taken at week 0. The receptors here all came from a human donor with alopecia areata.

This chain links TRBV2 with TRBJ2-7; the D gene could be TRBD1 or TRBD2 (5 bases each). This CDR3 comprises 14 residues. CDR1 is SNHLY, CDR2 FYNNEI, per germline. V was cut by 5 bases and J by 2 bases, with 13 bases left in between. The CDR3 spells CASSKGVGAYEQYF. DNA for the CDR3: TGTGCCAGCAGTAAAGGAGTGGGGGCCTACGAGCAGTACTTC.

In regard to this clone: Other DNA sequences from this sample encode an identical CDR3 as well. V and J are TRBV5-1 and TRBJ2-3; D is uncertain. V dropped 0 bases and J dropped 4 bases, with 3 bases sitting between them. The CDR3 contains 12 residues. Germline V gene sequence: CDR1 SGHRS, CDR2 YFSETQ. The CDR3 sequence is CASSLGADTQYF. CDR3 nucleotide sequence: TGCGCCAGCAGCTTGGGGGCAGATACGCAGTATTTT.

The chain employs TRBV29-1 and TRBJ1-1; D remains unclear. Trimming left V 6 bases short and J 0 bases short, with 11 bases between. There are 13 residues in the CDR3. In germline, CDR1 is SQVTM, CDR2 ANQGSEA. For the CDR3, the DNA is TGCAGCGTCTCCGTGGGAATGAACACTGAAGCTTTCTTT. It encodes CSVSVGMNTEAFF.

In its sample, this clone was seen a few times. The CDR3 region is CAWRTGTYGYTF. The CDR3 region has the DNA TGTGCCTGGAGGACAGGGACCTATGGCTACACCTTC. The chain uses TRBV30 and TRBJ1-2; 7 positions agree with TRBD1. The J segment lost 4 bases and the V segment lost 3 bases, leaving 2 bases of the junction unmatched. Germline V lookup: CDR1 GTSNPN, CDR2 SVGIG (reference sequence). CDR3 length: 12 amino acids. The full variable domain, in which reference TRBV30 and TRBJ1-2 provide the parts outside the CDR3, is SQTIHQWPATLVQPVGSPLSLECTVEGTSNPNLYWYRQAAGRGLQLLFYSVGIGQISSEVPQNLSASRPQDRQFILSSKKLLLSDSGFYLCAWRTGTYGYTFGSGTRLTVV.

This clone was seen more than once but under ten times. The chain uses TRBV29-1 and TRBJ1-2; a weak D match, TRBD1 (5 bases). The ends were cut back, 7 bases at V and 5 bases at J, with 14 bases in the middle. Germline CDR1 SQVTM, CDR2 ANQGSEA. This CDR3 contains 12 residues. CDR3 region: CSGRQYPYGYTF. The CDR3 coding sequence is TGCAGCGGGCGACAGTATCCGTATGGCTACACCTTC.

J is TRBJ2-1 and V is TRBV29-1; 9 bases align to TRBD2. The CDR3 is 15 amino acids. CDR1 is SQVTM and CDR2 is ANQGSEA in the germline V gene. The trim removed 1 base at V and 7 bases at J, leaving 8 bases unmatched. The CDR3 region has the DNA TGCAGCGTTGAAGTCCCGGGACTAGCTTTTAATGAGCAGTTCTTC. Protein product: CSVEVPGLAFNEQFF.

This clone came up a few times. CDR3 amino acids: CASSLRGSVGEQYF. CDR3 nucleotide sequence: TGTGCCAGCAGCTTAAGGGGTAGCGTGGGAGAGCAGTACTTC. This chain links TRBV7-2 with TRBJ2-7; either TRBD1 or TRBD2 may fit D (5 bases each). Germline loops: CDR1 SGHTA, CDR2 FQGNSA. This CDR3 is built from 14 residues. V was clipped by 2 bases and J by 7 bases, with 15 bases between them.

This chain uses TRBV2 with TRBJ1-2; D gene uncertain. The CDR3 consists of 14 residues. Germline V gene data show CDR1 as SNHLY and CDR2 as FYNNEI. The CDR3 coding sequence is TGTGCGAGGACGACGGGAGGTATTAGTTATGGCTACACCTTC. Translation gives CARTTGGISYGYTF.

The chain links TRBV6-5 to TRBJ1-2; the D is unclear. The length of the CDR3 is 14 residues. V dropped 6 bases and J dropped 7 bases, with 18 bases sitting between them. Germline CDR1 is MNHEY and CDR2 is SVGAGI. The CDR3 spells CASRPFTAGVGYTF. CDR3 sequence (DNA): TGTGCCAGCAGACCATTTACCGCTGGGGTTGGCTACACCTTC.

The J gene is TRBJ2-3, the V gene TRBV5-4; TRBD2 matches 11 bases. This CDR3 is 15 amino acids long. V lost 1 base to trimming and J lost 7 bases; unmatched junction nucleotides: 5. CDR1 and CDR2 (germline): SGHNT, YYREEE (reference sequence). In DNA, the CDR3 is TGTGCCAGCAGCTTGTGGTCTAGCGGGGGGCATACGCAGTATTTT. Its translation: CASSLWSSGGHTQYF.

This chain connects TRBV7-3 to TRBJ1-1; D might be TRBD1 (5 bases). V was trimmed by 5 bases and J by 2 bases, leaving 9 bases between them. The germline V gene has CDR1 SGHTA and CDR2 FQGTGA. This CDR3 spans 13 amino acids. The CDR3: CASSVDTNTEAFF. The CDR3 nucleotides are TGTGCCAGCAGCGTGGACACCAACACTGAAGCTTTCTTT.

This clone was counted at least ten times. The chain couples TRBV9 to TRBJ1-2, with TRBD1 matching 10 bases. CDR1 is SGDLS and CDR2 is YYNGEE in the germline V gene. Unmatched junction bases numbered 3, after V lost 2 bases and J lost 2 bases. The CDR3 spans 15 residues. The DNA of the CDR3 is TGTGCCAGCAGCGTCGGGACAGGGGTAAACTATGGCTACACCTTC. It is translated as CASSVGTGVNYGYTF. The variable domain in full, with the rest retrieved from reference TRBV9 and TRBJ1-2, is DSGVTQTPKHLITATGQRVTLRCSPRSGDLSVYWYQQSLDQGLQFLIQYYNGEERAKGNILERFSAQQFPDLHSELNLSSLELGDSALYFCASSVGTGVNYGYTFGSGTRLTVV.

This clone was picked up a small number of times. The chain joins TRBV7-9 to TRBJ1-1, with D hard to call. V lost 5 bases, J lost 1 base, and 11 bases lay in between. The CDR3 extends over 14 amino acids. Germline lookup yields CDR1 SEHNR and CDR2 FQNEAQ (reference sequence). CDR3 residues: CASSRTRRNTEAFF. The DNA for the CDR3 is TGTGCCAGCAGCCGCACCCGGAGGAACACTGAAGCTTTCTTT. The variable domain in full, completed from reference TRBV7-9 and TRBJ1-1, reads DTGVSQNPRHKITKRGQNVTFRCDPISEHNRLYWYRQTLGQGPEFLTYFQNEAQLEKSRLLSDRFSAERPKGSFSTLEIQRTEQGDSAMYLCASSRTRRNTEAFFGQGTRLTVV.

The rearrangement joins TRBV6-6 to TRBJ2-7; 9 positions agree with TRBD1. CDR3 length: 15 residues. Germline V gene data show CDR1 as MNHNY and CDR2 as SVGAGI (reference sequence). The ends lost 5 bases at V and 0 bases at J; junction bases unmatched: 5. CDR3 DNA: TGTGCCAGCAGTCTTCCGGGACAGGGCTCCTACGAGCAGTACTTC. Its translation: CASSLPGQGSYEQYF.

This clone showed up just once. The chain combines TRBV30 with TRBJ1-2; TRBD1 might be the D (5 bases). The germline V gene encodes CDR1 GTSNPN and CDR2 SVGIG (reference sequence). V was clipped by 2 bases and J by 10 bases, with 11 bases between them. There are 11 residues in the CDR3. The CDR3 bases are TGTGCCTGGAGTCGAGGGACCGACTACACCTTC. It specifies CAWSRGTDYTF.

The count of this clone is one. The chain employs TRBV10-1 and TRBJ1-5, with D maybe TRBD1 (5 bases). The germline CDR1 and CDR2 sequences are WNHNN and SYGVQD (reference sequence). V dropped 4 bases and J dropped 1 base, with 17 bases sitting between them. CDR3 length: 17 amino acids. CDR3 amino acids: CASSVRDSTLSNQPQHF. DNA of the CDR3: TGCGCCAGCAGTGTTCGGGACTCAACTCTCAGCAATCAGCCCCAGCATTTT.

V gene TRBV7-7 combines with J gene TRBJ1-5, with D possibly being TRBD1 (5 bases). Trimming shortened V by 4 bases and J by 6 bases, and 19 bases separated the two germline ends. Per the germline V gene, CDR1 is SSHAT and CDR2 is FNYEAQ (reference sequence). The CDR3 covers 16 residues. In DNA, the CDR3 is TGTGCCAGCAGCTCGGGGCCGGTTAAGAAGGGTCAGCCCCAGCATTTT. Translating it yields CASSSGPVKKGQPQHF.

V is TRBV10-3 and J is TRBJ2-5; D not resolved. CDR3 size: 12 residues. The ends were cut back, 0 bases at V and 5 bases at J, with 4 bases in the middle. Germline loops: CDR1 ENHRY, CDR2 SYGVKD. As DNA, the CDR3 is TGTGCCATCAGTGAGTCGAGGGAGACCCAGTACTTC. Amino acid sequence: CAISESRETQYF.